These 21 T cell receptor beta chains came from one sample sequenced in a study of T cells in Graves' hyperthyroidism and ophthalmopathy (dated by TCRdb to between 2018 and 2021). The protocol used for the library was multiplex PCR. Sequenced using an Illumina HiSeq 2000. Amplification of TCR beta CDR3 regions was carried out from RNA transcripts. The TCR CDR3 was subjected to a first round of RT-PCR using the HTBI primer set and the Qiagen OneStep RT-PCR kit. The public reads were reanalyzed by TCRdb: fastp trimming at Q25, MiXCR alignment, in-frame beta chains only. Rows are combined by CDR3 protein, so each entry shows the most common genes and DNA. This sample comprises about 210,000 distinct CDR3 sequences, about a sixth of them detected only once. 50% of the sample is taken by the ten largest. The sample comprised blood. Receptor source: a man aged 50-60 years with Graves' hyperthyroidism.

This clonotype was detected a few times. The chain has TRBV12-3 or TRBV12-4 and TRBJ1-4, with D perhaps matching TRBD1 (6 bases). This CDR3 is built from 15 residues. Trimming shortened V by 5 bases and J by 4 bases, and 14 bases separated the two germline ends. The CDR3 sequence: CASSPTGSGNEKLFF. CDR3 in DNA: TGTGCCAGCAGTCCCACAGGGTCGGGTAATGAAAAACTGTTTTTT.

The genes are TRBV28 and TRBJ2-5; 9 bases match TRBD1. The V segment lost 5 bases and the J segment 1 base; nucleotides outside the gene matches: 17. The CDR3 sequence is 19 residues long. The germline V gene has CDR1 MDHEN and CDR2 SYDVKM. CDR3 residues: CASSPPGQGELIGQETQYF. Here the CDR3 DNA reads TGTGCCAGCAGTCCCCCGGGACAGGGAGAACTGATCGGCCAAGAGACCCAGTACTTC.

In its sample, this clonotype was seen many times. The chain has TRBV3-2 and TRBJ2-2; no DNA check was done on the table's D call, TRBD2. TRBV3-2 is designated a pseudogene. The CDR3 contains 16 residues. The DNA for the CDR3 is TGTGCCAGCAGCCCACCTAGCGGGAGGCGAACCGGGGAGCTGTTTTTT. Translated: CASSPPSGRRTGELFF.

This clonotype has more than one count but fewer than ten. This rearrangement joins TRBV9 to TRBJ2-7; the D is unclear. Germline-derived CDR1 and CDR2 are SGDLS and YYNGEE. This CDR3 has 10 residues. V lost 1 base to trimming and J lost 5 bases, with 1 base between them. In DNA form, the CDR3 reads TGTGCCAGCAGCGTAAACGAGCAGTACTTC. Its protein product is CASSVNEQYF. Full variable domain (outside the CDR3, taken from reference TRBV9 and TRBJ2-7): DSGVTQTPKHLITATGQRVTLRCSPRSGDLSVYWYQQSLDQGLQFLIQYYNGEERAKGNILERFSAQQFPDLHSELNLSSLELGDSALYFCASSVNEQYFGPGTRLTVT.

This clonotype came up many times. The chain is built from TRBV2 and TRBJ1-1; D may be TRBD1 (5 bases). This CDR3 region has 14 residues. The germline CDR1 and CDR2 sequences are SNHLY and FYNNEI. V was clipped by 4 bases and J by 2 bases, with 11 bases between them. CDR3 sequence (DNA): TGTGCCAGCAGTGGGGGGGGGGATAACACTGAAGCTTTCTTT. The encoded protein is CASSGGGDNTEAFF.

This clonotype was observed many times. The V gene is TRBV11-1, the J gene TRBJ1-2; 8 positions agree with TRBD1. There are 14 residues in the CDR3. Germline CDR1 and CDR2: SGHAT and FQDESV (reference sequence). V trimming: 5 bases; J trimming: 2 bases; junction bases outside the gene matches: 4. CDR3 loop: CASSKRQGNYGYTF. Here the CDR3 DNA reads TGTGCCAGCAGCAAAAGACAGGGGAACTATGGCTACACCTTC.

The sample holds a few counts of this clonotype. A much larger clone is a single base away; this may be a read error. The chain couples TRBV11-2 to TRBJ2-2; D is undetermined. In germline, CDR1 is SGHAT, CDR2 FQNNGV. The CDR3 sequence is 12 residues long. The CDR3 loop reads CAGSRAGGELFF. The DNA for the CDR3 is TGTGCCGGCAGCAGAGCCGGGGGGGAGCTGTTTTTT.

This clonotype was seen just once. This may be a read error, as it is one base from a much larger clone. The chain couples TRBV2 to TRBJ2-5; 7 bases agree with TRBD1. V was pared by 7 bases and J by 4 bases, with 6 bases of the junction left unmatched. The germline CDR1 and CDR2 sequences are SNHLY and FYNNEI. This CDR3 is 13 amino acids long. The CDR3 loop is CASTGTVRETQYF. The DNA for the CDR3 is TGTGCCAGCACCGGGACAGTCCGAGAGACCCAGTACTTC.

This clonotype has a count of ten or more. The chain couples TRBV5-1 to TRBJ2-1; 12 bases agree with TRBD2. Germline values: CDR1 SGHRS, CDR2 YFSETQ. After removal of 6 bases from V and 5 bases from J, the junction contained 6 bases not matched to a gene. The CDR3 spans 15 residues. The CDR3 here is CASTPTSGSHNEQFF. The DNA of the CDR3 is TGCGCCAGCACCCCGACTAGCGGGAGCCACAATGAGCAGTTCTTC.

V is TRBV7-3 and J is TRBJ2-3, with D perhaps assigned TRBD1 or TRBD2 (5 bases each). Germline CDR1 is SGHTA and CDR2 is FQGTGA. This CDR3 has 13 amino acids. V shed 4 bases and J shed 4 bases, with 9 bases lying between them. CDR3 nucleotide sequence: TGTGCCAGCAGCTACCGGGACGCAGATACGCAGTATTTT. Encoded protein: CASSYRDADTQYF.

CDR3 DNA: TGTGCCACCAGTGATTCCTGGACAGGGGGAGATACGCAGTATTTT. Translation: CATSDSWTGGDTQYF. The V gene is TRBV24-1, the J gene TRBJ2-3; 10 nucleotides match TRBD1. Trimming took 2 bases from V and 5 from J; bases not matched to a gene: 3. Germline CDR1 reads KGHDR; CDR2 reads SFDVKD. The CDR3 runs to 15 residues.

Many counts were recorded for this clonotype. The chain links TRBV7-2 to TRBJ2-7, with TRBD2 identical over 14 bases. The CDR3 covers 18 residues. The V segment lost 0 bases and the J segment 2 bases; nucleotides outside the gene matches: 6. In germline, CDR1 is SGHTA, CDR2 FQGNSA. Written as DNA, the CDR3 is TGTGCCAGCAGCTTAGCGCTGGGACTAGCGGGAGAGACCTACGAGCAGTACTTC. Protein product: CASSLALGLAGETYEQYF.

This clonotype has at least ten counts. The V and J genes are TRBV27 and TRBJ1-2; D perhaps matches TRBD1 (5 bases). CDR1 and CDR2 (germline): MNHEY, SMNVEV (reference sequence). The CDR3 covers 13 residues. Trimming left V 3 bases short and J 8 bases short, with 13 bases between. CDR3 residues: CASSFRAGGGYTF. DNA of the CDR3: TGTGCCAGCAGTTTCAGGGCAGGAGGAGGCTACACCTTC.

Many counts were recorded for this clonotype. The chain uses TRBV12-3 or TRBV12-4 and TRBJ2-1; a weak D match, TRBD2 (7 bases). Trimming took 3 bases from V and 4 from J, leaving 22 bases between them. CDR3 size: 18 residues. The CDR3 DNA sequence: TGTGCCAGCAGTTTTTCGCCCTCGCAGGGGAGGGGGTACAATGAGCAGTTCTTC. Protein product: CASSFSPSQGRGYNEQFF.

There are many counts of this clonotype. The J gene is TRBJ2-3, the V gene TRBV20-1; D might be TRBD2 (6 bases). The CDR3 is made up of 13 amino acids. Germline V gene data show CDR1 as DFQATT and CDR2 as SNEGSKA (reference sequence). V lost 0 bases to trimming and J lost 9 bases, with 13 bases between them. The chain's CDR3 is CSARDRKRVTQYF. Here the CDR3 DNA reads TGCAGTGCTAGAGATCGGAAGCGGGTCACGCAGTATTTT.

This clonotype was recorded many times. The V gene is TRBV6-5, the J gene TRBJ2-7, with 14 positions matching TRBD2. Trimming at V came to 2 bases and at J to 3 bases, leaving 3 bases not matched to a gene. CDR3 length: 16 amino acids. Germline CDR1 is MNHEY and CDR2 is SVGAGI. Here the CDR3 reads CASSYTGTSGSYEQYF. CDR3 nucleotide sequence: TGTGCCAGCAGTTACACCGGGACTAGCGGGAGCTACGAGCAGTACTTC.

For this clonotype: It may be a read error: a sequence one base away is much more abundant. The CDR3 ends on some other residue instead of the conserved phenylalanine or tryptophan, so this is likely a read error. CDR3 bases: TGTGCCAGTAGTATGGGACAGACATTTACCTACGAGCAGTACTCC. It codes for CASSMGQTFTYEQYS. The genes are TRBV19 and TRBJ2-7; TRBD1 matches at 7 bases. The CDR3 length is 15 residues. V was clipped by 3 bases and J by 2 bases; unmatched bases: 7. Per germline, CDR1 LNHDA and CDR2 SQIVND (reference sequence).

This clonotype was found a few times. The rearrangement links TRBV18 to TRBJ2-1; D is possibly TRBD2 (5 bases). V gave up 6 bases and J gave up 4 bases, with 16 bases separating them. The CDR3 loop spans 15 amino acids. The V gene's germline CDR1 is KGHSH and CDR2 LQKENI. CDR3: CASSQTSMGYNEQFF. CDR3 nucleotides: TGTGCCAGCTCCCAAACTAGTATGGGTTACAATGAGCAGTTCTTC.

This clonotype was counted ten times or more. The rearrangement links TRBV12-3 or TRBV12-4 to TRBJ2-3, with 9 nucleotides matching TRBD2. V dropped 7 bases and J dropped 2; count of bases not matched to a gene: 7. This CDR3 region has 15 residues. The CDR3 loop reads CASTLAGVLTDTQYF. In DNA, the CDR3 is TGTGCCAGCACATTAGCGGGAGTACTCACAGATACGCAGTATTTT.

This clonotype has a handful of counts. The chain joins TRBV18 to TRBJ2-2; D might be TRBD1 (5 bases). Germline V gives CDR1 KGHSH, CDR2 LQKENI. V shed 5 bases and J shed 0 bases, with 13 bases lying between them. There are 16 residues in the CDR3. The CDR3 spells CASSSNVQANTGELFF. CDR3 nucleotides: TGTGCCAGCTCATCGAACGTACAGGCGAACACCGGGGAGCTGTTTTTT.

The chain links TRBV6-2 or TRBV6-3 to TRBJ2-3; D is perhaps TRBD2 (6 bases). CDR1 MNHEY and CDR2 SVGEGT come from the germline V gene. The CDR3 is 16 amino acids. Trimming removed 5 bases from V and 6 bases from J, with 21 bases in between. For the CDR3, the DNA is TGTGCCAGCAGTAGAGGCTTAGAGGGAGGTAGGGATACGCAGTATTTT. This gives the protein CASSRGLEGGRDTQYF.